Following are 29 T cell receptor beta chains from one sample sequenced in a study of glioma-infiltrating T cells listed by TCRdb under 2016. The instrument was an Illumina MiSeq. TCR alpha and beta CDR3 regions were amplified with the iRepertoire nested amplicon-rescue multiplex PCR (arm-PCR) platform from RNA. TCRdb redid the processing of the public reads, applying fastp at Q25 and MiXCR, and retained in-frame beta chains. Rows are unified per CDR3 protein, each entry keeping the most common DNA and genes. The sample records approximately 110,000 distinct CDR3 sequences, roughly 25% of which are singletons. The top ten clones comprise over 12% of the sample. The source material was glioma tissue, nonneoplastic brain tissue, or PBMCs (not recorded which). These receptors were collected from a human donor with low-grade glioma or glioblastoma, undergoing nonglioma brain surgery, or in good health (not recorded which).

This clonotype was detected ten times or more. V usage is TRBV6-1 and J usage is TRBJ2-7, with a weak D call TRBD1 (6 bases). This CDR3 has 16 amino acids. V was pared by 1 base and J by 7 bases, with 20 bases between. Germline CDR1 MNHNS, CDR2 SASEGT. CDR3 amino acids: CASSEGPVTGGWEQYF. The CDR3 DNA follows: TGTGCCAGCAGTGAAGGTCCGGTGACAGGAGGCTGGGAGCAGTACTTC.

This clonotype was seen repeatedly, ten times or more. The rearrangement uses TRBV6-2 or TRBV6-3 and TRBJ2-5, with D possibly TRBD2 on 6 matching bases. CDR1 is MNHEY and CDR2 is SVGEGT in the germline V gene. The CDR3 is 16 residues long. The V end was cut by 2 bases, the J end by 5 bases, with 18 bases between. CDR3 sequence reads: CASSYTVTSSIETQYF. CDR3 bases: TGTGCCAGCAGTTACACCGTGACTAGTAGTATCGAGACCCAGTACTTC.

This clonotype was seen ten or more times. The rearrangement uses TRBV20-1 and TRBJ2-7, with D possibly TRBD2 on 6 matching bases. In germline, CDR1 is DFQATT, CDR2 SNEGSKA (reference sequence). V was shortened by 3 bases and J by 0 bases, with 6 bases between the two germline ends. The length of the CDR3 is 12 residues. For the CDR3, the DNA is TGCAGTGCTAGGGGGGGCTCCTACGAGCAGTACTTC. Translated: CSARGGSYEQYF.

This clonotype was seen ten or more times. The chain carries TRBV20-1 and TRBJ2-5; no clear D. CDR1 is DFQATT, CDR2 SNEGSKA, per germline (reference sequence). The CDR3 runs 12 residues. The ends were cut back, 5 bases at V and 0 bases at J, with 7 bases in the middle. This CDR3 reads CSAGKNQETQYF. The CDR3 DNA is TGCAGTGCTGGGAAAAACCAAGAGACCCAGTACTTC.

This clonotype was found many times. Here the CDR3 reads CASSLNTGVRNEQYF. The CDR3 DNA reads TGTGCCAGCAGCTTAAATACGGGGGTAAGGAACGAGCAGTACTTC. The chain links TRBV7-2 to TRBJ2-7; tentative D call: TRBD2 (6 bases). This CDR3 region has 15 residues. Trimming took off 2 bases at V and 5 bases at J, with 16 bases between the two ends. CDR1 and CDR2 (germline): SGHTA, FQGNSA.

This clonotype appeared once. A much more abundant neighbour one base away suggests this may be a read error. This rearrangement joins TRBV7-2 to TRBJ1-2, with 7 bases aligning to TRBD1. The germline CDR1 and CDR2 sequences are SGHTA and FQGNSA. The CDR3 extends over 13 amino acids. Here the CDR3 reads CASSVDRDDGHTF. CDR3 sequence (DNA): TGTGCCAGCAGCGTAGACAGGGACGATGGCCACACCTTC.

The V gene is TRBV19, the J gene TRBJ2-2, with 10 bases lining up with TRBD2. The trim removed 7 bases at V and 0 bases at J, leaving 5 bases unmatched. Germline-derived CDR1 and CDR2 are LNHDA and SQIVND (reference sequence). This CDR3 is built from 16 residues. The CDR3 DNA reads as TGTGCCAGTACCCCGACTAGCGGGTCGAACACCGGGGAGCTGTTTTTT. This encodes CASTPTSGSNTGELFF.

This clonotype was seen ten or more times. The chain is built from TRBV28 and TRBJ1-5; 9 nucleotides match TRBD1. This CDR3 contains 17 residues. V gave up 5 bases and J gave up 2 bases; unmatched junction bases: 10. CDR1 is MDHEN, CDR2 SYDVKM, per germline. The CDR3: CASSTGTGRRGNQPQHF. The CDR3 DNA is TGTGCCAGCAGTACAGGGACAGGGAGGCGCGGCAATCAGCCCCAGCATTTT.

In regard to this clonotype: A much larger clone differs by one base, so this may be a read error. CDR3 coding DNA: TGTGCCAGCAGCAGGAGAGGGATTGAGACCCAGTACTTC. This sequence encodes CASSRRGIETQYF. This chain uses TRBV11-2 with TRBJ2-5; a possible D gene is TRBD2 (5 bases). The CDR3 runs 13 residues. In germline, CDR1 is SGHAT, CDR2 FQNNGV. V dropped 5 bases and J dropped 5 bases, with 12 bases sitting between them.

The CDR3 sequence: CASSRGFVGDTQYF. Written as DNA, the CDR3 is TGTGCCAGCAGCCGGGGCTTTGTGGGGGATACGCAGTATTTT. The chain carries TRBV14 and TRBJ2-3; weak D call: TRBD1 (5 bases). V was pared by 4 bases and J by 6 bases, with 14 bases between. The germline gives CDR1 SGHDN, CDR2 FVKESK. CDR3 length equals 14 residues.

This clonotype was seen repeatedly, ten times or more. The chain combines TRBV7-2 with TRBJ2-4; the D gene could be TRBD1 or TRBD2 (5 bases each). V lost 6 bases, J lost 0 bases, and 15 bases lay in between. Germline-derived CDR1 and CDR2 are SGHTA and FQGNSA. The CDR3 is made up of 16 amino acids. The CDR3 DNA reads as TGTGCCAGCAGTCGTACAGGAGGCCTAGCCAAAAACATTCAGTACTTC. Protein sequence: CASSRTGGLAKNIQYF.

Points on this clonotype: The CDR3 ends on some other residue instead of the conserved phenylalanine or tryptophan, so this is likely a read error. The chain combines TRBV9 with TRBJ1-1; TRBD1 might be the D (5 bases). Germline V gene sequence: CDR1 SGDLS, CDR2 YYNGEE. With 3 bases removed from V and 4 bases from J, the gap between germline ends came to 16 bases. The CDR3 length is 15 residues. CDR3 nucleotides: TGTGCCAGCAGCGCCTTCGGGGGAGGGACCACTGAAGCTTTCCTT. Translation: CASSAFGGGTTEAFL.

This clonotype was observed many times. The genes are TRBV20-1 and TRBJ1-5; D unclear. The germline V gene has CDR1 DFQATT and CDR2 SNEGSKA (reference sequence). The CDR3 consists of 14 residues. Trimming removed 3 bases from V and 7 bases from J, with 16 bases in between. The CDR3 DNA reads as TGCAGTGCTAGTGCGGAGGCAGGAAAACAGCCCCAGCATTTT. This translates into CSASAEAGKQPQHF.

This clonotype was seen many times. CDR3: CASTSSSDTQYF. Written as DNA, the CDR3 is TGTGCCAGCACTTCTTCCTCAGATACGCAGTATTTT. The chain combines TRBV6-1 with TRBJ2-3; D gene uncertain. This CDR3 is built from 12 residues. V was clipped by 7 bases and J by 4 bases, with 9 bases between them. Germline CDR1 reads MNHNS; CDR2 reads SASEGT.

This clonotype has ten or more counts. In nucleotides, the CDR3 is TGTGCCACCAGTGATTCGGCTAACTATGGCTACACCTTC. This sequence encodes CATSDSANYGYTF. This chain joins TRBV24-1 and TRBJ1-2; unclear D gene. The CDR3 runs 13 residues. Germline-derived CDR1 and CDR2 are KGHDR and SFDVKD. V shed 2 bases and J shed 0 bases, with 3 bases lying between them.

The sample holds many counts of this clonotype. The chain links TRBV25-1 to TRBJ2-5, with 7 bases aligning to TRBD2. The CDR3 is 18 amino acids. Trimming at V came to 0 bases and at J to 0 bases, leaving 10 bases not matched to a gene. Per germline, CDR1 MGHDK and CDR2 SYGVNS. CDR3 sequence reads: CASSEYRRLAVYQETQYF. CDR3 nucleotides: TGTGCCAGCAGTGAATATCGGAGACTAGCAGTCTACCAAGAGACCCAGTACTTC.

This clonotype was seen only a few times. The chain is built from TRBV12-3 or TRBV12-4 and TRBJ2-2; no firm D call. CDR3 length: 11 residues. V dropped 7 bases and J dropped 4 bases, with 4 bases sitting between them. In DNA form, the CDR3 reads TGTGCCAGCACAGCCACCGGGGAGCTGTTTTTT. Protein: CASTATGELFF.

This clonotype was detected only a few times. In nucleotides, the CDR3 is TGCGCCAGCAGCTCCGGGGTAGGGGCAGGTAGGGCCAACGTCCTGACTTTC. It encodes CASSSGVGAGRANVLTF. V is TRBV5-1 and J is TRBJ2-6, with D possibly called TRBD1 or TRBD2 (5 bases each). The germline V gene encodes CDR1 SGHRS and CDR2 YFSETQ. The CDR3 has 17 residues. Trimming left V 3 bases short and J 5 bases short, with 18 bases between.

This clonotype came up many times. The V and J genes are TRBV7-2 and TRBJ2-7, with 10 bases aligning to TRBD2. The junction had 4 bases not matched to a gene; V was cut back by 4 bases and J by 4 bases. Per the germline V gene, CDR1 is SGHTA and CDR2 is FQGNSA. The CDR3 consists of 14 residues. The CDR3 DNA follows: TGTGCCAGCAGCTCGGGACTAGCGAGGTACGAGCAGTACTTC. This sequence encodes CASSSGLARYEQYF.

Many counts were recorded for this clonotype. The rearrangement uses TRBV7-9 and TRBJ1-1, with D unresolved. The V and J ends lost 5 bases and 4 bases respectively, with 14 bases between them. This CDR3 is built from 14 residues. CDR1 and CDR2 (germline): SEHNR, FQNEAQ (reference sequence). The CDR3 DNA is TGTGCCAGCAGCCCCAGCTCTGGCGGCACTGAAGCTTTCTTT. Residues: CASSPSSGGTEAFF.

The rearrangement links TRBV7-9 to TRBJ2-5; D might be TRBD1 (6 bases). Germline CDR1 is SEHNR and CDR2 is FQNEAQ (reference sequence). This CDR3 spans 15 amino acids. The V end was cut by 5 bases, the J end by 1 base, with 14 bases between. The CDR3 region has the DNA TGTGCCAGCAGCGTACGAACAGGGATCCAAGAGACCCAGTACTTC. Its translation: CASSVRTGIQETQYF. Filled out from reference TRBV7-9 and TRBJ2-5, the complete variable domain reads DTGVSQNPRHKITKRGQNVTFRCDPISEHNRLYWYRQTLGQGPEFLTYFQNEAQLEKSRLLSDRFSAERPKGSFSTLEIQRTEQGDSAMYLCASSVRTGIQETQYFGPGTRLLVL.

This clonotype was observed many times. The chain links TRBV6-6 to TRBJ1-3; unclear D gene. Trimming cost V 2 bases and J 0 bases, with 8 bases left between them. This CDR3 is built from 15 residues. Germline V lookup: CDR1 MNHNY, CDR2 SVGAGI (reference sequence). CDR3 coding DNA: TGTGCCAGCAGTTACCCCAAAGCCTCTGGAAACACCATATATTTT. Protein product: CASSYPKASGNTIYF.

This clonotype was picked up a small number of times. The CDR3 DNA follows: TGCAGCGTTGAGAGGGCCTACTCCTACGAGCAGTACTTC. Amino acids: CSVERAYSYEQYF. This rearrangement joins TRBV29-1 to TRBJ2-7, with D possibly TRBD2 on 5 matching bases. The germline V and J ends were trimmed by 3 bases and 0 bases, with 9 bases remaining between them. CDR1 is SQVTM and CDR2 is ANQGSEA in the germline V gene. The CDR3 consists of 13 residues.

This clonotype appeared many times. The gene calls are TRBV20-1 and TRBJ2-3; 14 positions match TRBD2. Per the germline V gene, CDR1 is DFQATT and CDR2 is SNEGSKA (reference sequence). V lost 6 bases to trimming and J lost 4 bases; unmatched junction nucleotides: 12. The CDR3 spans 17 residues. The CDR3 protein is CSATGLAGARKADTQYF. As DNA, the CDR3 is TGCAGTGCAACGGGACTAGCGGGAGCGCGGAAAGCAGATACGCAGTATTTT.

As for this clonotype: A much more abundant neighbour one base away suggests this may be a read error. The chain couples TRBV19 to TRBJ2-5; no definite D call. This CDR3 contains 14 residues. Germline V gene data show CDR1 as LNHDA and CDR2 as SQIVND (reference sequence). This chain's CDR3 is CASSTPRARETRYF. The CDR3 bases are TGTGCCAGTAGCACCCCTCGAGCCCGAGAGACCCGGTACTTC.

This clonotype appeared many times. The chain uses TRBV6-2 or TRBV6-3 and TRBJ2-5; D might be TRBD1 (5 bases). Germline V CDR1 and CDR2: MNHEY, SVGEGT. Deletions cut 2 bases from V and 0 bases from J, with 13 bases between. The CDR3 covers 16 residues. The CDR3 protein is CASSYRADSHQETQYF. CDR3 nucleotides: TGTGCCAGCAGTTACAGGGCCGACAGCCACCAAGAGACCCAGTACTTC.

The chain uses TRBV30 and TRBJ2-7, with D maybe TRBD1 (6 bases). V was clipped by 3 bases and J by 3 bases, with 12 bases between them. The CDR3 contains 13 residues. From germline, CDR1 is GTSNPN and CDR2 SVGIG (reference sequence). DNA for the CDR3: TGTGCCTGGAGAGGGACAACAGTCTACGAGCAGTACTTC. It encodes CAWRGTTVYEQYF.

As regards this clonotype: This may arise from a read error, as a much more abundant clone is one base away. The conserved phenylalanine or tryptophan is not found at the CDR3 terminus, so this likely reflects a read error. This chain joins TRBV4-1 and TRBJ2-3, with a possible D match to TRBD2 (5 bases). Between the trimmed V and J ends, which lost 1 base and 7 bases, there was a span of 15 bases. Germline CDR1 is MGHRA and CDR2 is YSYEKL. The CDR3 covers 15 residues. CDR3 coding DNA: TGCGCCAGCAGCCAAGTAGGAGCGGATTACTATACGCAGTATCTT. Its protein product is CASSQVGADYYTQYL.

Comment on this clonotype: Since a much larger clone is just one base distant, this may be a read error. This is likely a read error, given that the CDR3 carries no conserved phenylalanine or tryptophan at its end. The chain joins TRBV7-9 to TRBJ1-1; 7 bases align to TRBD1. The CDR3 loop spans 14 amino acids. V lost 5 bases to trimming and J lost 0 bases; unmatched junction nucleotides: 3. Per the germline V gene, CDR1 is SEHNR and CDR2 is FQNEAQ (reference sequence). The chain's CDR3 is CASSPQGMNTEAFL. For the CDR3, the DNA is TGTGCCAGCAGCCCACAGGGGATGAACACTGAAGCTTTCCTT.